Each of the 9 T cell receptor beta chains below was sequenced from the same sample in a study of cytomegalovirus exposure and HLA in healthy donors. Measured with immunoSEQ multiplex PCR; TCRdb has only the in-frame clones, and not every one. The repertoire includes 150,000 to 200,000 clones, 86% of them detected once, and 2% to 2.5% sits in the top ten. Sequencing was performed on PBMCs. The receptors derive from a woman younger than 35 in good health and CMV-seronegative.

The chain couples TRBV5-4 to TRBJ1-2, with TRBD1 matching 7 bases. This CDR3 contains 14 residues. From germline, CDR1 is SGHNT and CDR2 YYREEE (reference sequence). Trimming took 3 bases from V and 8 from J; bases not matched to a gene: 10. CDR3 bases: TGTGCCAGCAGCTACTTAGACAGGGTGGTCGGCTACACCTTC. It yields the protein CASSYLDRVVGYTF.

The CDR3 bases are TGTGCCAGCAGCGTAGCGAGTAGCGGGTACAATGAGCAGTTCTTC. This sequence encodes CASSVASSGYNEQFF. The chain combines TRBV9 with TRBJ2-1; 7 positions match TRBD2. V shed 0 bases and J 4 bases; nucleotides not matched to a gene: 4. This CDR3 has 15 residues. The germline CDR1 and CDR2 sequences are SGDLS and YYNGEE.

The chain couples TRBV6-5 to TRBJ1-1, with TRBD1 matching 9 bases. This CDR3 comprises 15 residues. With 2 bases clipped from V and 4 bases from J, the junction kept 5 bases outside the gene matches. The germline V gene encodes CDR1 MNHEY and CDR2 SVGAGI. The CDR3 DNA reads TGTGCCAGCAGTTACGGGGACAGGGACTTCACTGAAGCTTTCTTT. Its translation is CASSYGDRDFTEAFF.

This chain uses TRBV30 with TRBJ2-4; TRBD1 aligns across 7 bases. V dropped 2 bases and J dropped 7; count of bases not matched to a gene: 17. In germline, CDR1 is GTSNPN, CDR2 SVGIG (reference sequence). The CDR3 consists of 17 residues. The CDR3 reads CAWSLVMGLQGLNIQYF. The CDR3 region has the DNA TGTGCCTGGAGTTTGGTTATGGGTTTACAGGGGCTCAACATTCAGTACTTC. The variable domain in full, completed from reference TRBV30 and TRBJ2-4, reads SQTIHQWPATLVQPVGSPLSLECTVEGTSNPNLYWYRQAAGRGLQLLFYSVGIGQISSEVPQNLSASRPQDRQFILSSKKLLLSDSGFYLCAWSLVMGLQGLNIQYFGAGTRLSVL.

The CDR3 reads CASGLVLWARTYTEAFF. The CDR3 DNA reads as TGTGCTAGTGGTTTGGTACTCTGGGCGCGGACTTACACTGAAGCTTTCTTT. The gene calls are TRBV12-5 and TRBJ1-1; D ambiguous. This CDR3 region has 17 residues. The ends were cut back, 0 bases at V and 3 bases at J, with 17 bases in the middle. Germline V lookup: CDR1 LGHNT, CDR2 FRNRAP.

The chain combines TRBV4-1 with TRBJ2-2, with 8 bases fitting TRBD1. Trimming cost V 1 base and J 7 bases; bases outside gene matches: 8. The CDR3 consists of 16 residues. Germline V lookup: CDR1 MGHRA, CDR2 YSYEKL. The CDR3 spells CASSQGTRGQGGELFF. CDR3 DNA sequence: TGCGCCAGCAGCCAAGGCACCAGGGGGCAGGGCGGGGAGCTGTTTTTT.

This chain links TRBV6-1 with TRBJ1-1, with D perhaps TRBD1 (6 bases). V lost 2 bases and J lost 6, with 13 bases in between. From germline, CDR1 is MNHNS and CDR2 SASEGT. The CDR3 contains 14 residues. CDR3 region: CASSEPTRGAEAFF. Written as DNA, the CDR3 is TGTGCCAGCAGTGAACCCACCAGGGGAGCTGAAGCTTTCTTT.

Regarding this clone: Other DNA sequences in the sample encode the same CDR3. CDR3 DNA: TGTGCCAGCAGCCTGGGACAGGCCCCTAACTATGGCTACACCTTC. It codes for CASSLGQAPNYGYTF. V usage is TRBV7-9 and J usage is TRBJ1-2; 8 nucleotides line up with TRBD1. The CDR3 runs 15 residues. J gave up 0 bases and V 5 bases, and 5 bases lay outside the gene matches. CDR1 SEHNR and CDR2 FQNEAQ come from the germline V gene (reference sequence).

The rearrangement links TRBV27 to TRBJ2-2; 11 bases are a match to TRBD2. J lost 7 bases, V lost 2 bases, and 6 bases had no gene match. From germline, CDR1 is MNHEY and CDR2 SMNVEV (reference sequence). The CDR3 loop spans 16 amino acids. The CDR3 reads CASSLLAGGVGGELFF. In DNA, the CDR3 is TGTGCCAGCAGTTTACTAGCGGGGGGCGTGGGCGGGGAGCTGTTTTTT.